These 4 T cell receptor beta chains share one sample of origin, sequenced in a study of cytomegalovirus exposure and HLA in healthy donors. TCRdb keeps only in-frame clones here, not all; method: immunoSEQ multiplex PCR. The sample consists of roughly 230,000 clones, less than 95% of them appearing once. The sequenced material came from PBMCs. The source of these receptors is a young woman in good health and CMV-seronegative.

This chain connects TRBV7-2 to TRBJ2-2; D is possibly TRBD2 (6 bases). The CDR3 is 15 residues long. V was cut by 3 bases and J by 1 base, with 9 bases left in between. CDR1 is SGHTA and CDR2 is FQGNSA in the germline V gene. The DNA for the CDR3 is TGTGCCAGCAGCTTTGGCGGGGTGAACACCGGGGAGCTGTTTTTT. Amino acids: CASSFGGVNTGELFF.

CDR3 sequence: CSVVTSGSYNEQFF. In DNA form, the CDR3 reads TGCAGCGTTGTAACTAGCGGATCCTACAATGAGCAGTTCTTC. This chain connects TRBV29-1 to TRBJ2-1, with TRBD2 matching 8 bases. CDR1 and CDR2 (germline): SQVTM, ANQGSEA. The CDR3 runs to 14 residues. V shed 4 bases and J 1 base; nucleotides not matched to a gene: 3.

CDR3 sequence (DNA): TGTGCCAGCAGCTCGGGGGCCTGGCCCTACGAGCAGTACTTC. Protein: CASSSGAWPYEQYF. The chain recombines TRBV11-2 with TRBJ2-7, with D perhaps TRBD1 or TRBD2 (6 bases each). V lost 4 bases to trimming and J lost 2 bases, with 12 bases between them. Germline V gene lookup returns CDR1 SGHAT and CDR2 FQNNGV. The CDR3 consists of 14 residues.

The chain uses TRBV4-1 and TRBJ2-1, with 11 bases matching TRBD2. With V trimmed by 2 bases and J by 6 bases, 3 bases remained unmatched. This CDR3 is 15 amino acids long. Germline CDR1 MGHRA, CDR2 YSYEKL. The CDR3 reads CASSQLLAGANEQFF. Written as DNA, the CDR3 is TGCGCCAGCAGCCAATTACTAGCGGGAGCCAATGAGCAGTTCTTC.